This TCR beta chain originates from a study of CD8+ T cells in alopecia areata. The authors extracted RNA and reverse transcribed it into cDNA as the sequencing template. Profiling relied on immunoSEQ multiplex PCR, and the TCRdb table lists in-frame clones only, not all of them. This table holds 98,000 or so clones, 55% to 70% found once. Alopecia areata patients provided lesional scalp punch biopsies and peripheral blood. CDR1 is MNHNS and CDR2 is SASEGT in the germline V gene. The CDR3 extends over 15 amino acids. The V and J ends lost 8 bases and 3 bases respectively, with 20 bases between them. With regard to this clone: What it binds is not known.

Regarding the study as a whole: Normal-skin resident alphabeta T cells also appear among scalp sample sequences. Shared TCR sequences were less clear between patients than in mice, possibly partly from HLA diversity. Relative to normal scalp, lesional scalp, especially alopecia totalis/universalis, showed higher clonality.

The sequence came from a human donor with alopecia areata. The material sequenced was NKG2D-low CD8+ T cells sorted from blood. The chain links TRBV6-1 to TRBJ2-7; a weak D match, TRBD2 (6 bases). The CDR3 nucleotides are TGTGCCAGCCGGGGGAGGACATTATGGGTCTACGAGCAGTACTTC. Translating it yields CASRGRTLWVYEQYF.